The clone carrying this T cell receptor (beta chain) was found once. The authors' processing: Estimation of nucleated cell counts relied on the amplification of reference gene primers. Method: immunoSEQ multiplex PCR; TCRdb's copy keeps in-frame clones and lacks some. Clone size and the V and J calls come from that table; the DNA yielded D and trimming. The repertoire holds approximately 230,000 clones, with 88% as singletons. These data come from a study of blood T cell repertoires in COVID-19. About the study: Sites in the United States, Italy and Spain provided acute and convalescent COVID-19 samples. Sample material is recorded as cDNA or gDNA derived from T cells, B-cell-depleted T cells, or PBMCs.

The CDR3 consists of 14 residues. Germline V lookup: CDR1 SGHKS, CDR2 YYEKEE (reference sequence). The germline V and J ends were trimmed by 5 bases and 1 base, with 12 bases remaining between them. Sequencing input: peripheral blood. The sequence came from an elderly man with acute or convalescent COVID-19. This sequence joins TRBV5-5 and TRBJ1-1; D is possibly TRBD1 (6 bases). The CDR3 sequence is CASSLQGRNTEAFF. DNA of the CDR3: TGTGCCAGCAGTTTACAGGGAAGGAACACTGAAGCTTTCTTT.